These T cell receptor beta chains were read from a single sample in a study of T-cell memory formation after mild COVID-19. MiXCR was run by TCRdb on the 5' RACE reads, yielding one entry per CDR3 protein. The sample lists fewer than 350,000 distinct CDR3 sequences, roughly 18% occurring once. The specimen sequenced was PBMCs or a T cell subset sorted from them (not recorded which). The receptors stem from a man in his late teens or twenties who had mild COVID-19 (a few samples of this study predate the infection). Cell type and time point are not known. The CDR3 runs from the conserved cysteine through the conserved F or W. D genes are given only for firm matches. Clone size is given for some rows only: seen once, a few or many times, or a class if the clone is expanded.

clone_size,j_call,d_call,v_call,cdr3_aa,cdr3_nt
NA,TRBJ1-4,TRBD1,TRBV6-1,CASRQGVFDEKLFF,TGTGCCAGCAGACAGGGGGTCTTCGATGAAAAACTGTTTTTT
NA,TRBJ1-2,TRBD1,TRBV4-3,CASSKTEGARGYTF,TGCGCCAGCAGCAAGACGGAGGGGGCGCGAGGCTACACCTTC
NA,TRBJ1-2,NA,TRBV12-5,CASGLVAPYGYTF,TGTGCTAGTGGTTTGGTGGCACCTTATGGCTACACCTTC
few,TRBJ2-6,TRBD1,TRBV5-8,CASRDRGGIGANVLTF,TGTGCCAGCAGGGACAGGGGCGGAATTGGGGCCAACGTCCTGACTTTC
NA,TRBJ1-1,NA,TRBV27,CASSLRRVDTEAFF,TGTGCCAGCAGTTTAAGGAGGGTGGACACTGAAGCTTTCTTT
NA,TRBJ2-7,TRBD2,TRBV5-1,CASSSLAGAYPHEQYF,TGCGCCAGCAGCTCGTTAGCGGGGGCGTACCCACACGAGCAGTACTTC
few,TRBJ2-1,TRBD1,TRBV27,CAIALGQPSYNEQFF,TGTGCCATCGCCTTGGGACAGCCTTCCTACAATGAGCAGTTCTTC
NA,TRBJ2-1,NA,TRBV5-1,CASSRDNEQFF,TGCGCCAGCAGCCGAGACAATGAGCAGTTCTTC
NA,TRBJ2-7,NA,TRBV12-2,CASRSSVGTGYSEQYF,TGTGCAAGTCGCTCCTCTGTTGGGACAGGGTACAGCGAGCAGTACTTC
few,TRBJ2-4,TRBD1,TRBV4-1,CASSRGQGNIQYF,TGCGCCAGCAGCCGGGGACAGGGAAACATTCAGTACTTC
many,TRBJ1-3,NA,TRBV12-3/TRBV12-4,CASSLAPGGAVSGNTIYF,TGTGCCAGCAGTTTAGCGCCTGGGGGCGCGGTTTCTGGAAACACCATATATTTT
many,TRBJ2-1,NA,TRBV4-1,CASSQSGSSYNEQFF,TGCGCCAGCAGCCAATCGGGGAGCTCCTACAATGAGCAGTTCTTC